These 11 T cell receptor beta chains were sequenced from one sample in a study of cytomegalovirus exposure and HLA in healthy donors. Primers included in the PCR were 60 Vbeta and 13 Jbeta primers. Assay used: immunoSEQ multiplex PCR; TCRdb lists only in-frame clones, some missing. In the table there are around 130,000 clones, approximately 82% of which are singletons. Sequences were obtained from PBMCs. The source of these receptors is a boy aged 2 to 10 in good health and CMV-seronegative.

This chain uses TRBV2 with TRBJ1-2, with D hard to call. Per the germline V gene, CDR1 is SNHLY and CDR2 is FYNNEI. V was trimmed by 7 bases and J by 6 bases, leaving 9 bases between them. The CDR3 runs 11 residues. The CDR3 DNA is TGTGCCAGCATCATCGGGAATGGCTACACCTTC. Its translation is CASIIGNGYTF.

The genes are TRBV30 and TRBJ1-1, with 7 nucleotides matching TRBD1. Germline assignment: CDR1 GTSNPN and CDR2 SVGIG (reference sequence). The trim removed 7 bases at V and 5 bases at J, leaving 16 bases unmatched. CDR3 length: 15 residues. CDR3 sequence reads: CAFNDRATRRTEAFF. CDR3 coding DNA: TGTGCCTTCAACGACAGGGCCACGCGAAGGACTGAAGCTTTCTTT.

The chain joins TRBV27 to TRBJ2-1; 9 bases map to TRBD1. V was clipped by 6 bases and J by 5 bases; unmatched bases: 14. Germline V lookup: CDR1 MNHEY, CDR2 SMNVEV (reference sequence). The CDR3 loop spans 17 amino acids. CDR3 region: CASSLHLGGQGHNEQFF. The DNA of the CDR3 is TGTGCCAGCAGCCTTCATTTAGGGGGACAGGGACACAATGAGCAGTTCTTC.

In its sample, this clone was seen once. Relative to the germline gene, one junction end is altered; a read error may explain this. The chain combines TRBV5-1 with TRBJ2-1; 12 bases are shared with TRBD2. This CDR3 is 18 amino acids long. Germline CDR1 SGHRS, CDR2 YFSETQ. DNA for the CDR3: TGCGCCAGCAGATTGGGGACTAGCGGGTCGATGGGGATTAATGAGCAGTTCTTC. Protein product: CASRLGTSGSMGINEQFF.

The chain joins TRBV20-1 to TRBJ2-7; D not certain. Trimming took off 6 bases at V and 2 bases at J, with 8 bases between the two ends. This CDR3 region has 11 residues. Per germline, CDR1 DFQATT and CDR2 SNEGSKA (reference sequence). The CDR3 spells CSARQAYEQYF. Written as DNA, the CDR3 is TGCAGTGCGAGGCAAGCCTACGAGCAGTACTTC.

This clone came up a few times. The J gene is TRBJ2-3, the V gene TRBV2; 7 bases match TRBD2. CDR1 SNHLY and CDR2 FYNNEI come from the germline V gene. The CDR3 contains 15 residues. V shed 4 bases and J 1 base; nucleotides not matched to a gene: 5. The CDR3 sequence is CASSVWTRGTDTQYF. In DNA, the CDR3 is TGTGCCAGCAGTGTTTGGACTAGAGGCACAGATACGCAGTATTTT.

This clone was counted a few times. The chain joins TRBV14 to TRBJ2-3; 11 bases are a match to TRBD2. Looked up from germline, CDR1 is SGHDN and CDR2 is FVKESK. The V and J ends lost 4 bases and 2 bases, in that order; junction bases with no gene match: 5. The CDR3 is 16 amino acids. The CDR3 protein is CASSPVLAGDTDTQYF. The CDR3 DNA reads TGTGCCAGCAGCCCTGTACTAGCGGGGGACACAGATACGCAGTATTTT.

The V call is TRBV19, the J call TRBJ1-3; 7 nucleotides align to TRBD1. The CDR3 is made up of 16 amino acids. Germline CDR1 LNHDA, CDR2 SQIVND (reference sequence). J was trimmed by 4 bases and V by 6 bases; bases with no gene match: 12. The CDR3 bases are TGTGCCAGTAGCTGGGACAGCCATCCGGACGGAAACACCATATATTTT. As protein: CASSWDSHPDGNTIYF.

V usage is TRBV9 and J usage is TRBJ2-6; TRBD1 aligns across 8 bases. This CDR3 is built from 20 residues. With V trimmed by 2 bases and J by 1 base, 14 bases remained unmatched. In germline, CDR1 is SGDLS, CDR2 YYNGEE. The CDR3 sequence: CASSVVTPETGASGANVLTF. The CDR3 DNA sequence: TGTGCCAGCAGCGTCGTAACCCCCGAGACAGGGGCGTCTGGGGCCAACGTCCTGACTTTC.

This clone was counted once. This rearrangement joins TRBV30 to TRBJ2-2; no clear D. The CDR3 is 14 amino acids. The ends were cut back, 0 bases at V and 8 bases at J, with 13 bases in the middle. Germline values: CDR1 GTSNPN, CDR2 SVGIG (reference sequence). The CDR3 loop reads CAWSVLMIKGELFF. In nucleotides, the CDR3 is TGTGCCTGGAGTGTACTGATGATTAAAGGGGAGCTGTTTTTT.

Only one count was recorded for this clone. This chain connects TRBV4-3 to TRBJ1-1; the match to TRBD1 covers 7 bases. This CDR3 has 15 amino acids. CDR1 and CDR2 (germline): LGHNA, YSLEER. The trim removed 0 bases at V and 2 bases at J, leaving 3 bases unmatched. CDR3 amino acids: CASSQERTGNTEAFF. The CDR3 bases are TGCGCCAGCAGCCAAGAACGGACAGGAAACACTGAAGCTTTCTTT.